The 32 T cell receptor beta chains in this list originate from one sample, sequenced in a study of CXCR3-negative and CXCR3-positive naive CD8 T cells. Broader study findings: Against CXCR3-negative naive cells, CXCR3-positive naive cells showed more hydrophobic TRB CDR3s.

No antigen has been identified for these receptors. The method, 5' RACE with UMI labels, was used to prepare the TRB cDNA libraries. TCRdb re-called the 5' RACE reads and catalogs CDR3 proteins one per entry, DNA excluded. The ten most abundant clones cover about 0.37% of a sample with over 100,000 distinct CDR3 sequences. The source material was naive CXCR3+ CD8+ T cells from blood. Sample subset: CD45RO-CCR7+CD27+CD95- naive CD8+ T cells expressing CXCR3 (TNR3+). All receptors derive from a human donor in good health. Some clones in this sample may be carry-over from other donors' samples.

The V call is TRBV28, the J call TRBJ1-4; the D call of TRBD1 rests on TCRdb alone, since no DNA is present to check it. The CDR3 totals 15 residues. Germline loops: CDR1 MDHEN, CDR2 SYDVKM. This CDR3 reads CASSSDLGANEKLFF.

V usage is TRBV5-1 and J usage is TRBJ2-7; with no DNA, the TCRdb D assignment of TRBD1 cannot be verified. The germline gives CDR1 SGHRS, CDR2 YFSETQ. The CDR3 length is 16 residues. The CDR3 loop is CASSPKAGASSYEQYF.

The chain is built from TRBV28 and TRBJ2-5. The germline V gene encodes CDR1 MDHEN and CDR2 SYDVKM. This CDR3 is built from 14 residues. CDR3 sequence reads: CASTSEGYQETQYF.

The V call is TRBV2, the J call TRBJ2-7. Germline lookup yields CDR1 SNHLY and CDR2 FYNNEI. This CDR3 has 15 residues. The CDR3 protein is CASSEAPGPNYEQYF. The complete variable domain, with remaining parts taken from reference TRBV2 and TRBJ2-7, reads EPEVTQTPSHQVTQMGQEVILRCVPISNHLYFYWYRQILGQKVEFLVSFYNNEISEKSEIFDDQFSVERPDGSNFTLKIRSTKLEDSAMYFCASSEAPGPNYEQYFGPGTRLTVT.

The V and J genes are TRBV20-1 and TRBJ1-1; TCRdb proposes TRBD1, but this gene call is untestable without DNA. This CDR3 is built from 14 residues. CDR1 and CDR2 from the germline V gene are DFQATT and SNEGSKA (reference sequence). This CDR3 reads CSAREPDSLTEAFF.

The J gene is TRBJ2-2, the V gene TRBV7-3; as DNA is missing, the TRBD2 call by TCRdb cannot be tested. The CDR3 has 18 amino acids. Germline-derived CDR1 and CDR2 are SGHTA and FQGTGA. The chain's CDR3 is CASSPTPVGPFIPGELFF. The whole variable domain, filled in from reference TRBV7-3 and TRBJ2-2, reads GAGVSQTPSNKVTEKGKYVELRCDPISGHTALYWYRQSLGQGPEFLIYFQGTGAADDSGLPNDRFFAVRPEGSVSTLKIQRTERGDSAVYLCASSPTPVGPFIPGELFFGEGSRLTVL.

The J gene is TRBJ2-1, the V gene TRBV9; TCRdb's assignment of TRBD2 cannot be checked, as there is no DNA. CDR1 SGDLS and CDR2 YYNGEE come from the germline V gene. The CDR3 length is 16 residues. CDR3 in amino acids: CASSVGSSGAYNEQFF.

The chain is built from TRBV4-1 and TRBJ1-1. Germline V gene sequence: CDR1 MGHRA, CDR2 YSYEKL. The CDR3 length is 14 residues. The CDR3 here is CASSQVTANTEAFF.

The chain uses TRBV5-1 and TRBJ2-1; TCRdb's D gene call, TRBD2, goes unchecked for lack of DNA. Germline CDR1 SGHRS, CDR2 YFSETQ. The CDR3 sequence is 16 residues long. CDR3 in amino acids: CASSERSGRPFNEQFF.

The chain links TRBV13 to TRBJ2-3. Germline lookup yields CDR1 PRHDT and CDR2 FYEKMQ (reference sequence). The CDR3 length is 14 residues. CDR3 sequence reads: CASSLEGSTDTQYF.

The V and J genes are TRBV5-1 and TRBJ2-5; with no DNA, the TCRdb D assignment of TRBD1 cannot be verified. In germline, CDR1 is SGHRS, CDR2 YFSETQ. This CDR3 comprises 15 residues. The CDR3 is CASIATGRSAETQYF.

The chain links TRBV28 to TRBJ2-5; lacking DNA, the TRBD1 call made by TCRdb goes unchecked. The length of the CDR3 is 17 residues. The germline CDR1 and CDR2 sequences are MDHEN and SYDVKM. The CDR3: CASSFRPLTARQETQYF. Filled out from reference TRBV28 and TRBJ2-5, the complete variable domain reads DVKVTQSSRYLVKRTGEKVFLECVQDMDHENMFWYRQDPGLGLRLIYFSYDVKMKEKGDIPEGYSVSREKKERFSLILESASTNQTSMYLCASSFRPLTARQETQYFGPGTRLLVL.

The chain uses TRBV13 and TRBJ1-1. Germline loops: CDR1 PRHDT, CDR2 FYEKMQ (reference sequence). This CDR3 is 12 amino acids long. CDR3 in amino acids: CASSSRISEAFF.

V is TRBV6-5 and J is TRBJ2-7; the TRBD2 assignment by TCRdb is unverifiable without DNA. The CDR3 is 16 amino acids. Per the germline V gene, CDR1 is MNHEY and CDR2 is SVGAGI. The CDR3 spells CASSYRGLALSYEQYF.

The chain couples TRBV20-1 to TRBJ1-1. CDR1 and CDR2 from the germline V gene are DFQATT and SNEGSKA (reference sequence). This CDR3 spans 13 amino acids. The CDR3 reads CSANPGRNTEDFF.

This chain connects TRBV10-3 to TRBJ2-3; TCRdb names TRBD1, which stays unverified in the absence of DNA. The V gene's germline CDR1 is ENHRY and CDR2 SYGVKD. The CDR3 extends over 19 amino acids. The CDR3: CAISEPRLERMGGEDTQYF.

The J gene is TRBJ2-5, the V gene TRBV28; the D call of TRBD2 rests on TCRdb alone, since no DNA is present to check it. CDR1 and CDR2 from the germline V gene are MDHEN and SYDVKM. This CDR3 region has 18 residues. CDR3: CASSNSGTSGWNQETQYF.

The chain combines TRBV28 with TRBJ2-7; TCRdb gives TRBD1 as the D gene, but with no DNA this cannot be confirmed. The CDR3 length is 15 residues. Per germline, CDR1 MDHEN and CDR2 SYDVKM. CDR3 protein: CASSLGQGAWYEQYF.

The rearrangement links TRBV19 to TRBJ2-7; TCRdb's D call, TRBD2, is unchecked because there is no DNA. Germline V CDR1 and CDR2: LNHDA, SQIVND (reference sequence). CDR3 length: 15 amino acids. The CDR3 loop is CASSTPLAGVYEQYF.

The chain recombines TRBV14 with TRBJ2-1; TCRdb names TRBD1, which stays unverified in the absence of DNA. This CDR3 is built from 15 residues. Germline V gives CDR1 SGHDN, CDR2 FVKESK. The CDR3 reads CASSYTGFDDNEQFF. Filled out from reference TRBV14 and TRBJ2-1, the complete variable domain reads EAGVTQFPSHSVIEKGQTVTLRCDPISGHDNLYWYRRVMGKEIKFLLHFVKESKQDESGMPNNRFLAERTGGTYSTLKVQPAELEDSGVYFCASSYTGFDDNEQFFGPGTRLTVL.

The genes are TRBV20-1 and TRBJ2-7; no DNA is available, so the TRBD1 call from TCRdb remains unchecked. Germline CDR1 DFQATT, CDR2 SNEGSKA (reference sequence). The CDR3 length is 15 residues. CDR3 amino acids: CSARDLRTGLNEQYF.

The rearrangement links TRBV7-9 to TRBJ2-1; TCRdb calls TRBD1, which cannot be checked without DNA. Per germline, CDR1 SEHNR and CDR2 FQNEAQ (reference sequence). This CDR3 has 16 residues. The CDR3 spells CASSSHRDSLLNEQFF.

This rearrangement joins TRBV2 to TRBJ2-1; TCRdb outputs TRBD2, but without DNA this stays unchecked. CDR3 length: 15 amino acids. From germline, CDR1 is SNHLY and CDR2 FYNNEI. The CDR3 is CASSHSTSGGYEQFF.

The chain links TRBV28 to TRBJ2-5; checking the TCRdb D call of TRBD1 is not possible without DNA. Germline CDR1 is MDHEN and CDR2 is SYDVKM. The CDR3 covers 18 residues. CDR3 residues: CASSPDRGRLDLMETQYF.

The V call is TRBV5-1, the J call TRBJ1-1; with no DNA, the TCRdb D assignment of TRBD1 cannot be verified. The length of the CDR3 is 14 residues. Germline lookup yields CDR1 SGHRS and CDR2 YFSETQ. This CDR3 reads CASSLATGDTEAFF.

The CDR3 loop reads CASSPRDRPTGELFF. The chain is built from TRBV19 and TRBJ2-2; absent DNA, TCRdb's TRBD1 call cannot be checked. From germline, CDR1 is LNHDA and CDR2 SQIVND (reference sequence). The CDR3 totals 15 residues.

The chain has TRBV9 and TRBJ1-2; there is no DNA to check the TCRdb D call of TRBD1. Germline V gene data show CDR1 as SGDLS and CDR2 as YYNGEE. The CDR3 has 11 amino acids. The CDR3 reads CASSTIGAYTF. Full variable domain (rest looked up from reference TRBV9 and TRBJ1-2): DSGVTQTPKHLITATGQRVTLRCSPRSGDLSVYWYQQSLDQGLQFLIQYYNGEERAKGNILERFSAQQFPDLHSELNLSSLELGDSALYFCASSTIGAYTFGSGTRLTVV.

V and J are TRBV4-1 and TRBJ2-1. The CDR3 length is 12 residues. Germline values: CDR1 MGHRA, CDR2 YSYEKL. The CDR3 sequence is CASSQEGNEQFF.

The J gene is TRBJ2-3, the V gene TRBV20-1; the D call of TRBD1 rests on TCRdb alone, since no DNA is present to check it. Germline V gene sequence: CDR1 DFQATT, CDR2 SNEGSKA (reference sequence). CDR3 size: 12 residues. The CDR3 spells CSASPGRDTQYF.

The rearrangement joins TRBV6-1 to TRBJ2-4; with no DNA, the TCRdb D assignment of TRBD1 cannot be verified. This CDR3 has 19 amino acids. Looked up from germline, CDR1 is MNHNS and CDR2 is SASEGT. The CDR3 protein is CASKRVLYRDLSAKNIQYF.

This sequence joins TRBV12-3 or TRBV12-4 and TRBJ2-1; TCRdb outputs TRBD1, but without DNA this stays unchecked. The CDR3 covers 14 residues. CDR3 in amino acids: CASSSSTGGNEQFF.

J is TRBJ1-2 and V is TRBV5-1. The CDR3 is made up of 16 amino acids. In germline, CDR1 is SGHRS, CDR2 YFSETQ. This CDR3 reads CASSLSGLPENYGYTF.